The clone carrying this TCR beta chain was recorded a few times. Unique molecular identifiers were incorporated when the TCRbeta library was constructed. TCRdb redid the calling of the PCR reads with MiXCR, one entry per CDR3 protein. The data hold some 80,000 distinct CDR3 sequences, with over 15% observed a single time. V was clipped by 2 bases and J by 5 bases, with 15 bases between them. Per germline, CDR1 SQVTM and CDR2 ANQGSEA. This CDR3 spans 14 amino acids. The data were obtained in a study of T-cell reconstitution after alpha-beta-depleted transplantation in children. The clonotype originates from a male patient aged 2 to 9 who had a stem cell transplant for acute lymphoblastic leukemia, so the T cells may come from the graft donor. Material: PBMCs, mostly from graft donor cells, obtained 360 days after TCRalphabeta/CD19-depleted stem cell transplant. The J gene is TRBJ1-1, the V gene TRBV29-1, with unresolved D. The CDR3 spells CSVERRALGTEAFF. CDR3 DNA: TGCAGCGTTGAAAGGCGGGCCCTGGGGACTGAAGCTTTCTTT.